This T cell receptor beta chain was identified during a study of graft-versus-host responses after intestinal transplantation. V was shortened by 7 bases and J by 0 bases, with 10 bases between the two germline ends. Germline V gene data show CDR1 as LNHDA and CDR2 as SQIVND (reference sequence). The CDR3 has 14 residues. Using immunoSEQ multiplex PCR, the repertoire was profiled, and TCRdb retains in-frame clones only, with some absent. The sample holds 150,000 or so clones, roughly 91% seen once. This clone was seen a handful of times. Its antigen is currently unknown. The chain uses TRBV19 and TRBJ1-5; tentatively, D is TRBD1 (5 bases). Sequencing was performed on unstimulated CD4+ T cells sorted from spleen or lymph node cells, taken before intestinal transplant. The origin of this receptor is a human donor who received an intestinal transplant. CDR3 sequence reads: CASTDTDSNQPQHF. The DNA for the CDR3 is TGTGCCAGTACGGACACCGATAGCAATCAGCCCCAGCATTTT. Full variable domain (missing parts from reference TRBV19 and TRBJ1-5): DGGITQSPKYLFRKEGQNVTLSCEQNLNHDAMYWYRQDPGQGLRLIYYSQIVNDFQKGDIAEGYSVSREKKESFPLTVTSAQKNPTAFYLCASTDTDSNQPQHFGDGTRLSIL.